This T cell receptor beta chain is drawn from a study of blood T cell repertoires in COVID-19 (dated by TCRdb to about 2020). Background on the whole study: Collaborator samples came from the United States, Italy and Spain and covered acute and convalescent phases of COVID-19. The prospective study material was composed of cDNA or gDNA derived from T cells, B-cell-depleted T cells, or PBMCs. Deeply sampled blood TCRbeta repertoires from subjects exposed to, actively infected with, or recovered from COVID-19 were included in the dataset. The repertoires were made available in a free public database intended to serve as a resource for research on the immune response to SARS-CoV-2. Samples were obtained from the ongoing ImmuneRACE study (first 160 participants) and from about 1,300 subjects provided by 6 global collaborators. A de-identified subject ID, COVID-19 status, age in years and sex were almost always included in the sample metadata. Where available, HLA class I and class II types were obtained from metadata supplied by the sample provider rather than from assay-based typing.

Study-level results and caveats: Clinical and demographic metadata were provided uncurated, with the amount varying by source and participant.

TCRbeta CDR3 regions were amplified from genomic DNA using the immunoSEQ Assay, a bias-controlled multiplex PCR. For the original study's pipeline: Within the assay, amplification of reference gene primers was used to estimate how many nucleated cells each sample contained. To quantify the absolute abundance of each unique TCRbeta CDR3 rearrangement, sequence reads were collapsed and filtered. For each sample, productive Simpson clonality was calculated as the square root of Simpson's diversity index over productive rearrangements. Imported from immuneACCESS, the table was reduced by TCRdb to in-frame sequences with V and J called. These copies leave out some clones; in studies compared against another copy, an unresolved V gene accounts for under half, and the cause of the remainder is not known. The DNA was the basis for D and trimming; V, J and clone size are from that table. This sample holds roughly 150,000 clones; more than 70% were observed only once. The ten most abundant clones make up about 10% of the sample.

Collaborating institutions collected whole blood in K2EDTA tubes following their own protocols. Collaborator samples were shipped for TCRbeta analysis as frozen whole blood, isolated PBMCs, or DNA extracted from either sample type. As for this clone: There is no known antigen for this receptor. No base-level quality is on record; no much larger clone is a single base apart.

Sequencing input: peripheral blood. This clonotype originated in a woman of 80 years or more with active or convalescent COVID-19.

The CDR3 amino acid sequence is: CARSFRSWGGPEAFF. The bases read TGTGCCAGAAGCTTCAGGTCTTGGGGGGGACCTGAAGCTTTCTTT. Recombination connected TRBV5-3 to TRBJ1-1; 5 matching bases give a weak D call of TRBD1. TRBV5-3 carries the ORF label, with uncertain function. V is pared back by 2 bases and J by 6 bases, with 17 bases lying between the germline termini. Its CDR3 holds 15 amino acids, cysteine through phenylalanine. Only the CDR3 portion is preserved as DNA: 45 bases, with reading frame beginning at the first base.